The clone carrying this TCR beta chain was seen once. Its antigen remains unidentified. Per germline, CDR1 MNHEY and CDR2 SVGAGI. CDR3 length equals 14 residues. Trimming removed 5 bases from V and 7 bases from J, with 15 bases in between. The data derive from a study of cytomegalovirus exposure and HLA in healthy donors. Whole-study results and caveats: A later examination showed that TCR association rates differed by HLA locus, with DRB1 most and HLA-C fewest. A classifier reportedly called cytomegalovirus status with high sensitivity and specificity. The authors judged a highly shared variant cluster likely a sequencing artifact.

The primer mix had 60 Vbeta and 13 Jbeta primers. TCRdb keeps only in-frame clones here, not all; method: immunoSEQ multiplex PCR. This table holds over 75,000 clones, 60% to 85% found once. The sample comprised PBMCs. This clonotype was obtained from a man aged 45-60 years in good health and CMV-seropositive. The chain combines TRBV6-5 with TRBJ1-5; no clear D gene. CDR3 protein: CASSPSLVHQPQHF. The CDR3 DNA reads TGTGCCAGCAGTCCCTCCCTGGTACACCAGCCCCAGCATTTT.